Listed below are T cell receptor beta chains from one sample, sequenced in a study of beta chain features in type 1 diabetes. Measured with immunoSEQ multiplex PCR; TCRdb has only the in-frame clones, and not every one. The data contain about 470,000 clones, roughly 31% of them seen just once; the ten biggest clones take up more than 0.055%. Sequencing input: naive CD4+ T cells from blood. The receptor set was obtained from a man aged 18 to 29 in good health. CDR3s include the opening cysteine and the closing phenylalanine or tryptophan. Each record gives: V gene, clone size, D gene, J gene, CDR3 protein, CDR3 DNA. D genes are given only for firm matches. Clone size is stated in some rows and not others, as once, few, many or a class when expanded.

v_gene: TRBV29-1
abundance: NA
d_gene: NA
j_gene: TRBJ2-1
CDR3aa: CSVAVAPEQFF
CDR3nt: TGCAGCGTTGCAGTCGCGCCCGAGCAGTTCTTC

v_gene: TRBV10-3
abundance: NA
d_gene: TRBD2
j_gene: TRBJ2-3
CDR3aa: CAISEAHTSGTDTQYF
CDR3nt: TGTGCCATCAGTGAAGCCCACACTAGCGGCACAGATACGCAGTATTTT

v_gene: TRBV5-7
abundance: few
d_gene: NA
j_gene: TRBJ2-7
CDR3aa: CASIPVGGVKESSYEQYF
CDR3nt: TGTGCCAGCATTCCAGTAGGAGGGGTGAAGGAGAGCTCCTACGAGCAGTACTTC

v_gene: TRBV30
abundance: NA
d_gene: NA
j_gene: TRBJ1-5
CDR3aa: CAWTSGRRRQPQHF
CDR3nt: TGTGCCTGGACCTCGGGACGGCGGCGGCAGCCCCAGCATTTT

v_gene: TRBV5-1
abundance: few
d_gene: NA
j_gene: TRBJ2-5
CDR3aa: CASSTSETQYF
CDR3nt: TGCGCCAGCTCGACGTCAGAGACCCAGTACTTC

v_gene: TRBV4-2
abundance: NA
d_gene: TRBD1
j_gene: TRBJ1-2
CDR3aa: CASSQQGAYGYTF
CDR3nt: TGTGCCAGCAGCCAACAGGGGGCCTATGGCTACACCTTC

v_gene: TRBV6-5
abundance: NA
d_gene: TRBD1
j_gene: TRBJ2-7
CDR3aa: CASSRDRGYEQYF
CDR3nt: TGTGCCAGCAGCCGAGACAGGGGCTACGAGCAGTACTTC

v_gene: TRBV15
abundance: NA
d_gene: NA
j_gene: TRBJ1-1
CDR3aa: CATSRDRGITEAFF
CDR3nt: TGTGCCACCAGCAGAGATCGTGGGATCACTGAAGCTTTCTTT

v_gene: TRBV30
abundance: few
d_gene: NA
j_gene: TRBJ1-4
CDR3aa: CAWRSRRSNEKLFF
CDR3nt: TGTGCCTGGAGAAGTCGGAGAAGTAATGAAAAACTGTTTTTT

v_gene: TRBV29-1
abundance: NA
d_gene: TRBD2
j_gene: TRBJ2-3
CDR3aa: CSVLGTSGSTDTQYF
CDR3nt: TGCAGCGTCCTAGGGACTAGCGGGAGCACAGATACGCAGTATTTT

v_gene: TRBV2
abundance: NA
d_gene: NA
j_gene: TRBJ2-1
CDR3aa: CASRDVTGAYNEQFF
CDR3nt: TGTGCCAGCAGGGATGTGACGGGTGCCTACAATGAGCAGTTCTTC

v_gene: TRBV6-5
abundance: NA
d_gene: TRBD2
j_gene: TRBJ2-7
CDR3aa: CASSLMAGGSYEQYF
CDR3nt: TGTGCCAGCAGTTTAATGGCGGGAGGCTCCTACGAGCAGTACTTC

v_gene: TRBV13
abundance: NA
d_gene: NA
j_gene: TRBJ2-6
CDR3aa: CASSLFLLSGANVLTF
CDR3nt: TGTGCCAGCAGCTTATTTCTCCTTAGTGGGGCCAACGTCCTGACTTTC

v_gene: TRBV29-1
abundance: NA
d_gene: TRBD2
j_gene: TRBJ2-1
CDR3aa: CSVVGLAGGYSYNEQFF
CDR3nt: TGCAGCGTCGTGGGACTAGCGGGAGGGTACTCCTACAATGAGCAGTTCTTC

v_gene: TRBV29-1
abundance: few
d_gene: NA
j_gene: TRBJ2-7
CDR3aa: CSVERGQVAYEQYF
CDR3nt: TGCAGCGTTGAACGAGGTCAGGTGGCCTACGAGCAGTACTTC

v_gene: TRBV28
abundance: NA
d_gene: NA
j_gene: TRBJ2-1
CDR3aa: CASSLGFNEQFF
CDR3nt: TGTGCCAGCAGTTTAGGATTCAATGAGCAGTTCTTC

v_gene: TRBV5-1
abundance: NA
d_gene: NA
j_gene: TRBJ2-4
CDR3aa: CASSLAVDVGKNIQYF
CDR3nt: TGCGCCAGCAGCTTGGCGGTTGACGTGGGCAAAAACATTCAGTACTTC

v_gene: TRBV5-1
abundance: once
d_gene: NA
j_gene: TRBJ2-7
CDR3aa: CASRLGSIAYEQYF
CDR3nt: TGCGCCAGCAGGCTGGGCAGTATCGCCTACGAGCAGTACTTC

v_gene: TRBV20-1
abundance: NA
d_gene: NA
j_gene: TRBJ2-7
CDR3aa: CSADNTYEQYF
CDR3nt: TGCAGTGCCGATAATACCTACGAGCAGTACTTC

v_gene: TRBV28
abundance: NA
d_gene: NA
j_gene: TRBJ1-1
CDR3aa: CASIEGKGNTEAFF
CDR3nt: TGTGCCAGCATTGAGGGTAAGGGGAACACTGAAGCTTTCTTT

v_gene: TRBV7-9
abundance: NA
d_gene: NA
j_gene: TRBJ2-1
CDR3aa: CASSLEVSSVLF
CDR3nt: TGTGCCAGCAGCTTAGAAGTGTCTAGCGTTCTCTTC

v_gene: TRBV30
abundance: few
d_gene: NA
j_gene: TRBJ2-5
CDR3aa: CAWSGGKETQYF
CDR3nt: TGTGCCTGGAGTGGAGGGAAAGAGACCCAGTACTTC

v_gene: TRBV5-1
abundance: NA
d_gene: NA
j_gene: TRBJ2-5
CDR3aa: CASSSGDTQYF
CDR3nt: TGCGCCAGCAGCTCAGGGGATACCCAGTACTTC

v_gene: TRBV7-2
abundance: NA
d_gene: NA
j_gene: TRBJ2-5
CDR3aa: CASSLVGQTQETQYF
CDR3nt: TGTGCCAGCAGCTTAGTCGGGCAGACCCAAGAGACCCAGTACTTC

v_gene: TRBV7-3
abundance: few
d_gene: NA
j_gene: TRBJ2-6
CDR3aa: CASSLEGISGANVLTF
CDR3nt: TGTGCCAGCAGCTTAGAGGGGATCTCTGGGGCCAACGTCCTGACTTTC

v_gene: TRBV29-1
abundance: few
d_gene: NA
j_gene: TRBJ2-3
CDR3aa: CSYTYRGTSSTDTQYF
CDR3nt: TGCAGCTACACCTACCGGGGCACATCTAGCACAGATACGCAGTATTTT

v_gene: TRBV11-2
abundance: few
d_gene: NA
j_gene: TRBJ2-7
CDR3aa: CASSLVPYEQYF
CDR3nt: TGTGCCAGCAGCTTAGTTCCCTACGAGCAGTACTTC

v_gene: TRBV30
abundance: NA
d_gene: NA
j_gene: TRBJ2-4
CDR3aa: CAWSVPSIAKNIQYF
CDR3nt: TGTGCCTGGAGTGTTCCTTCGATAGCCAAAAACATTCAGTACTTC

v_gene: TRBV4-2
abundance: NA
d_gene: NA
j_gene: TRBJ1-5
CDR3aa: CASSQEGAGLGEGNQPQHF
CDR3nt: TGTGCCAGCAGCCAAGAGGGAGCAGGGCTGGGTGAGGGGAATCAGCCCCAGCATTTT

v_gene: TRBV6-1
abundance: NA
d_gene: TRBD1
j_gene: TRBJ1-2
CDR3aa: CASSEAGGHGYTF
CDR3nt: TGTGCCAGCAGTGAAGCAGGGGGCCATGGCTACACCTTC

v_gene: TRBV30
abundance: NA
d_gene: NA
j_gene: TRBJ2-2
CDR3aa: CAWSVRATTGELFF
CDR3nt: TGTGCCTGGAGTGTACGGGCGACCACCGGGGAGCTGTTTTTT

v_gene: TRBV10-3
abundance: few
d_gene: NA
j_gene: TRBJ2-5
CDR3aa: CAISQGIVETQYF
CDR3nt: TGTGCCATCTCACAAGGGATTGTCGAGACCCAGTACTTC

v_gene: TRBV6-1
abundance: few
d_gene: NA
j_gene: TRBJ2-1
CDR3aa: CASSEARETPYNEQFF
CDR3nt: TGTGCCAGCAGCGAAGCGCGTGAGACCCCCTACAATGAGCAGTTCTTC

v_gene: TRBV14
abundance: few
d_gene: TRBD1
j_gene: TRBJ1-2
CDR3aa: CASSQAGGSYGYTF
CDR3nt: TGTGCCAGCAGCCAGGCAGGGGGCAGCTATGGCTACACCTTC

v_gene: TRBV6-5
abundance: NA
d_gene: NA
j_gene: TRBJ1-2
CDR3aa: CASSYSRTSYGYTF
CDR3nt: TGTGCCAGCAGTTACTCAAGGACAAGCTATGGCTACACCTTC

v_gene: TRBV19
abundance: NA
d_gene: NA
j_gene: TRBJ1-5
CDR3aa: CASSIPSNQPQHF
CDR3nt: TGTGCCAGTAGTATACCTAGCAATCAGCCCCAGCATTTT

v_gene: TRBV19
abundance: few
d_gene: NA
j_gene: TRBJ2-7
CDR3aa: CASSIPGQRDEQYF
CDR3nt: TGTGCCAGTAGTATCCCGGGACAGCGGGACGAGCAGTACTTC

v_gene: TRBV10-3
abundance: NA
d_gene: NA
j_gene: TRBJ1-2
CDR3aa: CAISVSGSGGYTF
CDR3nt: TGTGCCATCAGTGTCTCAGGGTCCGGCGGCTACACCTTC

v_gene: TRBV30
abundance: few
d_gene: TRBD1
j_gene: TRBJ2-7
CDR3aa: CAWIDRGSYEQYF
CDR3nt: TGTGCCTGGATTGACAGGGGATCCTACGAGCAGTACTTC

v_gene: TRBV7-3
abundance: few
d_gene: TRBD2
j_gene: TRBJ2-3
CDR3aa: CASSLRLAGLTDTQYF
CDR3nt: TGTGCCAGCAGCTTAAGACTAGCGGGATTAACAGATACGCAGTATTTT

v_gene: TRBV9
abundance: NA
d_gene: NA
j_gene: TRBJ1-2
CDR3aa: CASSVAQRGRYTF
CDR3nt: TGTGCCAGCAGCGTAGCACAGCGAGGCCGCTACACCTTC

v_gene: TRBV4-2
abundance: NA
d_gene: NA
j_gene: TRBJ2-4
CDR3aa: CASSRSLGRQIAKNIQYF
CDR3nt: TGTGCCAGCAGCCGCTCGTTAGGACGCCAAATAGCCAAAAACATTCAGTACTTC

v_gene: TRBV29-1
abundance: few
d_gene: TRBD1
j_gene: TRBJ1-2
CDR3aa: CSVEDPDRGSGGYTF
CDR3nt: TGCAGCGTTGAAGATCCAGACAGGGGATCGGGCGGCTACACCTTC

v_gene: TRBV7-2
abundance: few
d_gene: NA
j_gene: TRBJ2-1
CDR3aa: CASSLVFGSYNEQFF
CDR3nt: TGTGCCAGCAGCTTAGTATTTGGCTCATACAATGAGCAGTTCTTC

v_gene: TRBV29-1
abundance: NA
d_gene: NA
j_gene: TRBJ2-1
CDR3aa: CSVEVIGRGNEQFF
CDR3nt: TGCAGCGTTGAGGTGATTGGGCGGGGCAATGAGCAGTTCTTC

v_gene: TRBV7-2
abundance: few
d_gene: NA
j_gene: TRBJ2-7
CDR3aa: CASSSGREGWKNEQYF
CDR3nt: TGTGCCAGCAGCTCGGGGCGGGAAGGGTGGAAGAACGAGCAGTACTTC

v_gene: TRBV4-2
abundance: few
d_gene: TRBD2
j_gene: TRBJ2-3
CDR3aa: CASSQVRTSGRAIDTQYF
CDR3nt: TGTGCCAGCAGCCAAGTAAGGACTAGCGGGAGGGCCATAGATACGCAGTATTTT

v_gene: TRBV7-9
abundance: few
d_gene: NA
j_gene: TRBJ2-7
CDR3aa: CASSSEYEQYF
CDR3nt: TGTGCCAGCAGCTCGGAATACGAGCAGTACTTC

v_gene: TRBV9
abundance: few
d_gene: NA
j_gene: TRBJ2-1
CDR3aa: CASSAKPTRTEQFF
CDR3nt: TGTGCCAGCAGCGCCAAACCGACTAGGACTGAGCAGTTCTTC